This T cell receptor beta chain was documented in a study of blood T cell repertoires in COVID-19. In germline, CDR1 is MNHEY, CDR2 SVGAGI. The V gene lost 5 bases and the J gene lost 5 bases, with 16 bases spanning the gap. There are 14 residues in the CDR3. The data were produced by immunoSEQ multiplex PCR, yet TCRdb's version contains in-frame clones alone and is incomplete. The sample gives 120,000 or so clones, under 85% of which show up once; 12% is in the top ten. The sample taken for sequencing was peripheral blood. This receptor was taken from a man between 60 and 70 years old with acute or convalescent COVID-19. This chain links TRBV6-5 with TRBJ2-7; possible D gene TRBD2, 6 bases. CDR3 sequence reads: CASSLFQGGHEQYF. In DNA, the CDR3 is TGTGCCAGCAGTCTTTTTCAGGGAGGCCACGAGCAGTACTTC.